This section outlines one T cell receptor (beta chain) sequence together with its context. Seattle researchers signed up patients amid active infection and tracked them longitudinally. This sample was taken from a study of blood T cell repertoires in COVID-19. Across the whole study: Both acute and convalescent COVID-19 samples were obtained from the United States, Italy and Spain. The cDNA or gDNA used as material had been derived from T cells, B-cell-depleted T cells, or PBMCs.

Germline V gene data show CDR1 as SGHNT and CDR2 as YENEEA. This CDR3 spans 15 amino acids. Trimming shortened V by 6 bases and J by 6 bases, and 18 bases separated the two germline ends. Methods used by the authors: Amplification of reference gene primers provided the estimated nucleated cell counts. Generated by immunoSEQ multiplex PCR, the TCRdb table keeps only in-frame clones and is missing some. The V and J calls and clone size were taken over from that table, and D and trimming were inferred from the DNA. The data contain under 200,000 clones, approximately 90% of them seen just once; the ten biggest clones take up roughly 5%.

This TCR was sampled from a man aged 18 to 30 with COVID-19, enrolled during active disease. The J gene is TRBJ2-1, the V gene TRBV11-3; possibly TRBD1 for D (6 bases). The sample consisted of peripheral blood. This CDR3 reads CASSQWGPDSNEQFF. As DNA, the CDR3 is TGTGCCAGCAGTCAATGGGGGCCGGACTCCAATGAGCAGTTCTTC.